The 30 T cell receptor beta chains in this list originate from one sample, sequenced in a study of T cell responses to AZD1222 COVID-19 vaccine. Profiled with immunoSEQ multiplex PCR; TCRdb holds only in-frame clones, not every one. This table has about 60,000 clones, just over 90% appearing once. The sample here was peripheral blood, taken 28 days after the second dose of the MenACWY control vaccine. The receptors derive from an adult who received the MenACWY meningococcal vaccine as a control.

This clone was observed a handful of times. V gene TRBV7-9 combines with J gene TRBJ2-7; 8 bases map to TRBD2. This CDR3 region has 12 residues. The V gene's germline CDR1 is SEHNR and CDR2 FQNEAQ (reference sequence). Trimming cost V 7 bases and J 4 bases; bases outside gene matches: 3. CDR3 loop: CASTPGGYEQYF. CDR3 coding DNA: TGTGCCAGCACCCCGGGGGGGTACGAGCAGTACTTC.

The genes are TRBV7-9 and TRBJ1-2; 10 nucleotides align to TRBD1. The CDR3 is 13 residues long. The junction had 6 bases not matched to a gene; V was cut back by 3 bases and J by 11 bases. Germline V gene sequence: CDR1 SEHNR, CDR2 FQNEAQ (reference sequence). The CDR3 bases are TGTGCCAGCAGCTTCGGGACAGGGGCCTCATACACCTTC. Protein: CASSFGTGASYTF.

This chain links TRBV11-2 with TRBJ2-5, with no clear D. The germline V gene encodes CDR1 SGHAT and CDR2 FQNNGV. V lost 1 base, J lost 2 bases, and 8 bases lay in between. This CDR3 has 14 amino acids. Written as DNA, the CDR3 is TGTGCCAGCAGCTTAGTCGGCAGACAAGAGACCCAGTACTTC. Amino acids: CASSLVGRQETQYF.

The chain is built from TRBV19 and TRBJ1-2; D unclear. The V end was cut by 7 bases, the J end by 1 base, with 13 bases between. The CDR3 length is 14 residues. Germline V gene data show CDR1 as LNHDA and CDR2 as SQIVND (reference sequence). CDR3 sequence: CASTPGRINYGYTF. The CDR3 nucleotides read TGTGCCAGTACCCCGGGCAGAATTAACTATGGCTACACCTTC. Drawing the rest from reference TRBV19 and TRBJ1-2, the complete variable domain is DGGITQSPKYLFRKEGQNVTLSCEQNLNHDAMYWYRQDPGQGLRLIYYSQIVNDFQKGDIAEGYSVSREKKESFPLTVTSAQKNPTAFYLCASTPGRINYGYTFGSGTRLTVV.

This clone was recorded only once. The chain employs TRBV19 and TRBJ2-3; the D gene is possibly TRBD2 (6 bases). Germline values: CDR1 LNHDA, CDR2 SQIVND (reference sequence). This CDR3 is 16 amino acids long. V lost 2 bases, J lost 0 bases, and 12 bases lay in between. CDR3 in amino acids: CASSIKLAVSTDTQYF. For the CDR3, the DNA is TGTGCCAGTAGTATAAAACTAGCCGTGAGCACAGATACGCAGTATTTT.

V and J are TRBV9 and TRBJ2-7; tentatively, D is TRBD2 (6 bases). The CDR3 is 14 amino acids. The germline V gene has CDR1 SGDLS and CDR2 YYNGEE. The germline V and J ends were trimmed by 4 bases and 0 bases, with 11 bases remaining between them. CDR3 sequence reads: CASSLGDSSYEQYF. CDR3 DNA sequence: TGTGCCAGCAGCCTGGGGGACTCCTCCTACGAGCAGTACTTC. The full variable domain, rest sourced from reference TRBV9 and TRBJ2-7, is DSGVTQTPKHLITATGQRVTLRCSPRSGDLSVYWYQQSLDQGLQFLIQYYNGEERAKGNILERFSAQQFPDLHSELNLSSLELGDSALYFCASSLGDSSYEQYFGPGTRLTVT.

In the case of this clone: The conserved phenylalanine or tryptophan normally closing the CDR3 is absent here, so this likely arose from a read error. No DNA is shown, since the ends of the CDR3 on it are uncertain; the CDR3 is the one TCRdb lists. The J gene is TRBJ1-4, the V gene TRBV23-1. TRBV23-1 qualifies as an ORF whose function is uncertain. The CDR3 totals 10 residues, both ends included. The CDR3 reads CASSPGSSFS.

A single count supports this clone. This chain uses TRBV18 with TRBJ1-3; perhaps TRBD1 as D (5 bases). Germline-derived CDR1 and CDR2 are KGHSH and LQKENI. The CDR3 loop spans 14 amino acids. Trimming removed 6 bases from V and 0 bases from J, with 9 bases in between. CDR3 loop: CASSTTASGNTIYF. The CDR3 nucleotides read TGTGCCAGCTCCACGACAGCCTCTGGAAACACCATATATTTT.

V and J are TRBV5-5 and TRBJ1-1; D is ambiguous. CDR1 is SGHKS, CDR2 YYEKEE, per germline (reference sequence). This CDR3 region has 14 residues. V shed 4 bases and J shed 4 bases, with 14 bases lying between them. The CDR3 DNA follows: TGTGCCAGCAGCCAGAAAGTGAGCGTCACTGAAGCTTTCTTT. Protein product: CASSQKVSVTEAFF. The whole variable domain, remainder taken from reference TRBV5-5 and TRBJ1-1, is DAGVTQSPTHLIKTRGQQVTLRCSPISGHKSVSWYQQVLGQGPQFIFQYYEKEERGRGNFPDRFSARQFPNYSSELNVNALLLGDSALYLCASSQKVSVTEAFFGQGTRLTVV.

The rearrangement joins TRBV27 to TRBJ2-2; D remains ambiguous. Trimming took 7 bases from V and 3 from J, leaving 6 bases between them. CDR1 is MNHEY and CDR2 is SMNVEV in the germline V gene (reference sequence). This CDR3 contains 12 residues. DNA for the CDR3: TGTGCCAGCACCACATACACCGGGGAGCTGTTTTTT. It codes for CASTTYTGELFF.

The gene calls are TRBV5-1 and TRBJ1-2, with 10 bases aligning to TRBD1. The germline V gene has CDR1 SGHRS and CDR2 YFSETQ. The CDR3 has 13 residues. J was trimmed by 11 bases and V by 4 bases; bases with no gene match: 8. CDR3 residues: CASSIRDRGVYTF. CDR3 coding DNA: TGCGCCAGCAGCATCCGGGACAGGGGAGTTTACACCTTC.

This clone has just a few counts. The sample has other DNA sequences that encode this CDR3 too. The rearrangement uses TRBV12-3 or TRBV12-4 and TRBJ2-7; D gene uncertain. The CDR3 has 12 residues. V lost 3 bases, J lost 7 bases, and 10 bases lay in between. This chain's CDR3 is CASSFRRREQYF. DNA of the CDR3: TGTGCCAGCAGTTTCCGTCGTCGGGAGCAGTACTTC.

CDR3 protein: CASSFSTGTYEQYF. As DNA, the CDR3 is TGTGCCAGCAGCTTCTCGACAGGTACCTACGAGCAGTACTTC. The V gene is TRBV5-4, the J gene TRBJ2-7, with a weak D call TRBD1 (6 bases). Germline V gene data show CDR1 as SGHNT and CDR2 as YYREEE (reference sequence). V was trimmed by 2 bases and J by 2 bases, leaving 11 bases between them. CDR3 length: 14 residues.

The chain employs TRBV19 and TRBJ2-3, with TRBD1 identical over 7 bases. The CDR3 sequence is 14 residues long. Germline lookup yields CDR1 LNHDA and CDR2 SQIVND (reference sequence). V was pared by 5 bases and J by 6 bases, with 8 bases of the junction left unmatched. The CDR3 coding sequence is TGTGCCAGTAGTTTCTTAGAACAGGGGGATACGCAGTATTTT. Translated: CASSFLEQGDTQYF.

The V call is TRBV12-3 or TRBV12-4, the J call TRBJ1-6; D uncertain. Trimming removed 3 bases from V and 10 bases from J, with 7 bases in between. The CDR3 is 12 residues long. The CDR3 reads CASSFVSSPLHF. The CDR3 bases are TGTGCCAGCAGTTTTGTCTCGTCACCCCTCCACTTT.

The chain carries TRBV27 and TRBJ1-4, with a tentative D call TRBD1 (5 bases). Looked up from germline, CDR1 is MNHEY and CDR2 is SMNVEV (reference sequence). This CDR3 region has 15 residues. V was clipped by 8 bases and J by 8 bases, with 21 bases between them. The CDR3 spells CASARLREFDEKLFF. DNA for the CDR3: TGTGCCAGCGCCAGACTCAGGGAGTTTGACGAAAAACTGTTTTTT.

The chain carries TRBV9 and TRBJ2-2; possible D gene TRBD2, 6 bases. V was trimmed by 2 bases and J by 1 base, leaving 12 bases between them. This CDR3 is 16 amino acids long. Germline lookup yields CDR1 SGDLS and CDR2 YYNGEE. CDR3 bases: TGTGCCAGCAGCGTCGGGCTAGCGCAGAACACCGGGGAGCTGTTTTTT. Its translation: CASSVGLAQNTGELFF. The full variable domain, with the rest looked up from reference TRBV9 and TRBJ2-2, is DSGVTQTPKHLITATGQRVTLRCSPRSGDLSVYWYQQSLDQGLQFLIQYYNGEERAKGNILERFSAQQFPDLHSELNLSSLELGDSALYFCASSVGLAQNTGELFFGEGSRLTVL.

The chain links TRBV6-6 to TRBJ1-5; no clear D gene. The V end lost 6 bases, the J end lost 4 bases, and 16 bases lay between the germline ends. The CDR3 is 15 residues long. CDR1 MNHNY and CDR2 SVGAGI come from the germline V gene (reference sequence). The CDR3 nucleotides are TGTGCCAGCAGACTCCTGGACGGATTAAATCAGCCCCAGCATTTT. Its translation: CASRLLDGLNQPQHF.

V is TRBV5-8 and J is TRBJ2-5, with a tentative D call TRBD2 (6 bases). Trimming took 2 bases from V and 1 from J, leaving 9 bases between them. This CDR3 is 14 amino acids long. Germline CDR1 is SGHTS and CDR2 is YDEGEE. CDR3: CASSLAGPQETQYF. In DNA form, the CDR3 reads TGTGCCAGCAGCTTAGCGGGCCCCCAAGAGACCCAGTACTTC.

V usage is TRBV2 and J usage is TRBJ2-1, with D possibly being TRBD2 (6 bases). This CDR3 is built from 12 residues. V was trimmed by 8 bases and J by 8 bases, leaving 13 bases between them. Germline lookup yields CDR1 SNHLY and CDR2 FYNNEI. Here the CDR3 DNA reads TGTGCCAGCTCCGGGGAGGTAGATGAGCAGTTCTTC. Its translation is CASSGEVDEQFF. Full variable domain (missing parts from reference TRBV2 and TRBJ2-1): EPEVTQTPSHQVTQMGQEVILRCVPISNHLYFYWYRQILGQKVEFLVSFYNNEISEKSEIFDDQFSVERPDGSNFTLKIRSTKLEDSAMYFCASSGEVDEQFFGPGTRLTVL.

V usage is TRBV4-1 and J usage is TRBJ1-3; 8 bases map to TRBD1. From germline, CDR1 is MGHRA and CDR2 YSYEKL. The CDR3 is 17 amino acids. V lost 4 bases to trimming and J lost 0 bases; unmatched junction nucleotides: 8. CDR3 region: CASSPVRGPSSGNTIYF. The CDR3 nucleotides are TGCGCCAGCAGCCCCGTCAGGGGGCCGAGCTCTGGAAACACCATATATTTT.

The chain links TRBV6-5 to TRBJ2-2, with D possibly called TRBD1 or TRBD2 (5 bases each). Deletions cut 3 bases from V and 4 bases from J, with 15 bases between. Per the germline V gene, CDR1 is MNHEY and CDR2 is SVGAGI. The CDR3 totals 16 residues. The CDR3 bases are TGTGCCAGCAGTTATATCCTCGTTGGGGGCACCGGGGAGCTGTTTTTT. Translation: CASSYILVGGTGELFF.

Only one count was recorded for this clone. This rearrangement joins TRBV3-1 (or the pseudogene TRBV3-2) to TRBJ1-5; D possibly corresponds to TRBD1 (5 bases). Between the trimmed V and J ends, which lost 1 base and 0 bases, there was a span of 13 bases. The CDR3 consists of 17 residues. The germline CDR1 and CDR2 sequences are LGHDT and YNNKEL (reference sequence). The CDR3 region is CASSQADPRDSNQPQHF. As DNA, the CDR3 is TGTGCCAGCAGCCAAGCGGACCCCAGGGATAGCAATCAGCCCCAGCATTTT.

V and J are TRBV5-4 and TRBJ2-5; 7 bases fit TRBD2. The V and J ends lost 0 bases and 4 bases, in that order; junction bases with no gene match: 12. This CDR3 has 17 amino acids. Germline CDR1 reads SGHNT; CDR2 reads YYREEE (reference sequence). The CDR3 region is CASSLASGGRSIETQYF. CDR3 coding DNA: TGTGCCAGCAGCTTGGCCTCCGGCGGGAGATCTATAGAGACCCAGTACTTC.

The V gene is TRBV28, the J gene TRBJ2-1, with 7 bases lining up with TRBD1. The CDR3 contains 16 residues. The V and J ends lost 8 bases and 6 bases, in that order; junction bases with no gene match: 16. In germline, CDR1 is MDHEN, CDR2 SYDVKM. The CDR3 DNA follows: TGTGCCAGCGGCAACAGGGGTCCGGGCCTAGCCAATGAGCAGTTCTTC. Protein sequence: CASGNRGPGLANEQFF.

The chain has TRBV14 and TRBJ1-4; D unresolved. This CDR3 is 17 amino acids long. Per the germline V gene, CDR1 is SGHDN and CDR2 is FVKESK. V dropped 0 bases and J dropped 7 bases, with 18 bases sitting between them. The CDR3 nucleotides read TGTGCCAGCAGCCAAGAGTCGGCCCAGCGCCGGTGTGAAAAACTGTTTTTT. This sequence encodes CASSQESAQRRCEKLFF.

The chain carries TRBV11-2 and TRBJ1-5, with D unresolved. The CDR3 is 13 amino acids. The germline gives CDR1 SGHAT, CDR2 FQNNGV. The V and J ends lost 1 base and 8 bases respectively, with 9 bases between them. CDR3 protein: CASSLAFTEPQHF. The CDR3, as DNA: TGTGCCAGCAGCTTAGCCTTCACGGAGCCCCAGCATTTT.

The chain couples TRBV18 to TRBJ2-5; TRBD1 agrees at 7 bases. J lost 3 bases, V lost 3 bases, and 7 bases had no gene match. The CDR3 extends over 15 amino acids. Germline V gene lookup returns CDR1 KGHSH and CDR2 LQKENI. CDR3 in amino acids: CASSPIYRGEETQYF. The CDR3, as DNA: TGTGCCAGCTCACCTATCTACAGGGGTGAAGAGACCCAGTACTTC. Filled out from reference TRBV18 and TRBJ2-5, the complete variable domain reads NAGVMQNPRHLVRRRGQEARLRCSPMKGHSHVYWYRQLPEEGLKFMVYLQKENIIDESGMPKERFSAEFPKEGPSILRIQQVVRGDSAAYFCASSPIYRGEETQYFGPGTRLLVL.

This rearrangement joins TRBV4-1 to TRBJ1-5; 10 bases are shared with TRBD1. After removal of 0 bases from V and 5 bases from J, the junction contained 4 bases not matched to a gene. Per germline, CDR1 MGHRA and CDR2 YSYEKL. The length of the CDR3 is 16 residues. The CDR3 spells CASSQEMGQGYQPQHF. The CDR3 DNA is TGCGCCAGCAGCCAAGAAATGGGACAGGGGTATCAGCCCCAGCATTTT.

The chain links TRBV6-2 or TRBV6-3 to TRBJ2-5, with D uncertain. The ends were cut back, 4 bases at V and 0 bases at J, with 6 bases in the middle. The CDR3 spans 13 residues. Germline assignment: CDR1 MNHEY and CDR2 SVGEGT. Here the CDR3 DNA reads TGTGCCAGCAGTTCCGAGGACCAAGAGACCCAGTACTTC. It encodes CASSSEDQETQYF.